This T cell receptor beta chain emerged from a study of identical twins' blood T cells. Six healthy women, forming three identical twin pairs, donated samples. This clonotype occurred a few times. TCRdb used MiXCR to reprocess the 5' RACE reads, holding one entry per CDR3 protein. Of roughly 380,000 distinct CDR3 sequences in the sample, over 25% were seen once. Germline CDR1 reads KGHSH; CDR2 reads LQKENI. The V end was cut by 8 bases, the J end by 3 bases, with 11 bases between. The CDR3 runs to 13 residues. V gene TRBV18 combines with J gene TRBJ1-5; D gene uncertain. The sequencing sample was made of PBMCs. The clonotype comes from a woman aged 18-49 years in good health. CDR3 residues: CASGTEVNQPQHF. Written as DNA, the CDR3 is TGTGCCAGCGGAACAGAGGTCAATCAGCCCCAGCATTTT.